The T cell receptor (beta chain) under discussion was sequenced for a study of spatial heterogeneity in lung cancer. The time point here: sample taken at primary tumor resection. No cells were sorted before sequencing. The whole RNA sequenced was extracted from tumor, nontumor lung or frozen PBMC. Samples were donated by 72 untreated early-stage non-small cell lung cancer patients. TCRdb passed the 5' RACE reads through MiXCR, listing each CDR3 protein once. The table lists roughly 11,000 distinct CDR3 sequences, roughly 3.5% of them singletons. Ten or more counts support this clonotype. This beta chain appears as a stray read in a library generated for alpha chains; its size is not informative. CDR1 SGHTA and CDR2 FQGNSA come from the germline V gene. This CDR3 comprises 17 residues. Trimming shortened V by 1 base and J by 8 bases, and 21 bases separated the two germline ends.

The sequencing used PBMCs, collected at surgery. The clonotype comes from a female donor with early-stage non-small cell lung cancer. The chain joins TRBV7-2 to TRBJ2-1; maybe TRBD2 (7 bases). DNA for the CDR3: TGTGCCAGCAGCTTAGACTCCCCGGGGGGCCTAGGCGATGAGCAGTTCTTC. It specifies CASSLDSPGGLGDEQFF.